These 18 T cell receptor beta chains were all obtained from the same sample, sequenced in a study of cytomegalovirus exposure and HLA in healthy donors. The study ran its PCR with 60 Vbeta and 13 Jbeta primers. Libraries were prepared by immunoSEQ multiplex PCR; TCRdb keeps only in-frame clonotypes and omits some of them. The table records some 130,000 clones, 75% to 85% of them present only once. Sequencing was carried out using PBMCs. The receptors here all came from a man between 35 and 55 years old in good health and CMV-seronegative.

The chain is built from TRBV10-2 and TRBJ1-2, with 8 bases aligning to TRBD1. Germline CDR1 and CDR2: WSHSY and SAAADI. The V segment lost 5 bases and the J segment 4 bases; nucleotides outside the gene matches: 9. The CDR3 is 15 amino acids. The CDR3 region has the DNA TGCGCCAGCAGTAGACAGGGGACAGGTAGCTATGGCTACACCTTC. It specifies CASSRQGTGSYGYTF.

The V and J genes are TRBV9 and TRBJ1-5, with D possibly TRBD1 on 5 matching bases. The V end was cut by 7 bases, the J end by 2 bases, with 13 bases between. CDR1 is SGDLS, CDR2 YYNGEE, per germline. This CDR3 comprises 14 residues. The CDR3 DNA reads as TGTGCCAGCCCACCGGGGGGTTGCAATCAGCCCCAGCATTTT. It specifies CASPPGGCNQPQHF.

The V and J genes are TRBV5-1 and TRBJ2-3, with D possibly being TRBD1 (5 bases). The V gene lost 4 bases and the J gene lost 0 bases, with 15 bases spanning the gap. Looked up from germline, CDR1 is SGHRS and CDR2 is YFSETQ. This CDR3 is built from 16 residues. Here the CDR3 reads CASSPAGAASTDTQYF. CDR3 DNA sequence: TGCGCCAGCAGCCCCGCTGGGGCAGCTAGCACAGATACGCAGTATTTT.

This sequence joins TRBV15 and TRBJ2-5; 10 nucleotides agree with TRBD2. In germline, CDR1 is LNHNV, CDR2 YYDKDF (reference sequence). The CDR3 totals 15 residues. Losses at the gene ends were 4 bases for V and 5 bases for J; bases not matched to a gene: 7. The CDR3 sequence is CATSTGAGGGETQYF. CDR3 nucleotide sequence: TGTGCCACCAGCACAGGAGCGGGAGGGGGTGAGACCCAGTACTTC.

J is TRBJ2-5 and V is TRBV28, with a possible D match to TRBD1 (6 bases). The V end was cut by 8 bases, the J end by 4 bases, with 17 bases between. The germline gives CDR1 MDHEN, CDR2 SYDVKM. This CDR3 region has 14 residues. The CDR3 region is CASETMGAGETQYF. CDR3 nucleotides: TGTGCCAGCGAAACGATGGGGGCGGGAGAGACCCAGTACTTC.

The gene calls are TRBV29-1 and TRBJ2-3, with D perhaps matching TRBD2 (5 bases). V lost 1 base and J 2 bases, leaving 13 bases between the germline ends. Germline assignment: CDR1 SQVTM and CDR2 ANQGSEA. The CDR3 sequence is 15 residues long. The DNA of the CDR3 is TGCAGCGTTGAAGGGTGGAGCGGTCTCACAGATACGCAGTATTTT. Translated: CSVEGWSGLTDTQYF.

This clone was detected once. The V call is TRBV15, the J call TRBJ1-2, with D unresolved. This CDR3 is 15 amino acids long. Germline V CDR1 and CDR2: LNHNV, YYDKDF (reference sequence). Trimming removed 0 bases at V and 2 bases at J, with 10 bases between. As DNA, the CDR3 is TGTGCCACCAGCAGAGAAGTGGGCCGGAACTATGGCTACACCTTC. Amino acid sequence: CATSREVGRNYGYTF.

The chain has TRBV15 and TRBJ1-4; TRBD1 agrees at 7 bases. CDR3 length equals 15 residues. CDR1 is LNHNV, CDR2 YYDKDF, per germline (reference sequence). V dropped 6 bases and J dropped 4; count of bases not matched to a gene: 8. The CDR3 bases are TGTGCCACCAGTAGGACTACAGGGGTTAATGAAAAACTGTTTTTT. Residues: CATSRTTGVNEKLFF.

The J gene is TRBJ2-5, the V gene TRBV28; TRBD2 might be the D (6 bases). The germline V gene has CDR1 MDHEN and CDR2 SYDVKM. V was trimmed by 6 bases and J by 8 bases, leaving 13 bases between them. The CDR3 extends over 12 amino acids. CDR3 DNA: TGTGCCAGCAGACGGGACTTAGCCACCCAGTACTTC. This translates into CASRRDLATQYF.

The chain recombines TRBV7-9 with TRBJ1-1; possibly TRBD1 for D (6 bases). Trimming took off 3 bases at V and 8 bases at J, with 19 bases between the two ends. The CDR3 has 15 residues. CDR1 and CDR2 (germline): SEHNR, FQNEAQ (reference sequence). CDR3 sequence reads: CASSFLQGRGPEAFF. The CDR3 DNA sequence: TGTGCCAGCAGCTTCCTTCAGGGGAGGGGTCCAGAAGCTTTCTTT. The full variable domain, rest sourced from reference TRBV7-9 and TRBJ1-1, is DTGVSQNPRHKITKRGQNVTFRCDPISEHNRLYWYRQTLGQGPEFLTYFQNEAQLEKSRLLSDRFSAERPKGSFSTLEIQRTEQGDSAMYLCASSFLQGRGPEAFFGQGTRLTVV.

J is TRBJ2-4 and V is TRBV27; 8 positions agree with TRBD2. The germline V gene encodes CDR1 MNHEY and CDR2 SMNVEV (reference sequence). V lost 1 base and J lost 5; bases outside the gene matches: 7. The CDR3 has 16 residues. CDR3 sequence (DNA): TGTGCCAGCAGTTTATGGGGTAGCGGGATGGAAAACATTCAGTACTTC. Amino acids: CASSLWGSGMENIQYF.

The chain carries TRBV23-1 and TRBJ1-5; D unresolved. TRBV23-1 is designated an ORF whose function remains uncertain. This CDR3 region has 15 residues. The V end lost 3 bases, the J end lost 2 bases, and 11 bases lay between the germline ends. DNA of the CDR3: TGCGCCAGCAGTCATGGCGGATCTGGCAATCAGCCCCAGCATTTT. It translates to CASSHGGSGNQPQHF.

This sequence joins TRBV7-9 and TRBJ1-1; maybe TRBD1 (5 bases). The CDR3 is made up of 12 amino acids. Germline V gene lookup returns CDR1 SEHNR and CDR2 FQNEAQ (reference sequence). V was pared by 5 bases and J by 9 bases, with 13 bases between. The CDR3 reads CASSQGAGKAFF. The CDR3 DNA follows: TGTGCCAGCAGCCAAGGGGCCGGAAAAGCTTTCTTT.

This chain joins TRBV30 and TRBJ1-6; D is uncertain. The germline V gene has CDR1 GTSNPN and CDR2 SVGIG (reference sequence). Trimming left V 4 bases short and J 0 bases short, with 7 bases between. The CDR3 is 14 residues long. CDR3 in amino acids: CAWMRGSYNSPLHF. The CDR3 DNA is TGTGCCTGGATGCGGGGCTCCTATAATTCACCCCTCCACTTT.

The chain couples TRBV4-2 to TRBJ1-3, with D unresolved. The V gene lost 2 bases and the J gene lost 0 bases, with 11 bases spanning the gap. This CDR3 has 16 residues. In germline, CDR1 is LGHNA, CDR2 YNFKEQ. DNA of the CDR3: TGTGCCAGCAGCCAATCTGAGGTCAGCTCTGGAAACACCATATATTTT. This codes for CASSQSEVSSGNTIYF.

This chain uses TRBV5-6 with TRBJ2-2; possibly TRBD1 for D (5 bases). Trimming cost V 4 bases and J 4 bases, with 5 bases left between them. This CDR3 spans 12 amino acids. Germline CDR1 SGHDT, CDR2 YYEEEE. The CDR3 DNA reads as TGTGCCAGCAGCAGGGGCACCGGGGAGCTGTTTTTT. Translation gives CASSRGTGELFF.

CDR3 in amino acids: CASSFFATGGVNEQFF. CDR3 nucleotides: TGTGCCAGCAGCTTCTTCGCGACAGGGGGGGTCAATGAGCAGTTCTTC. V is TRBV7-2 and J is TRBJ2-1, with 9 bases matching TRBD1. J was trimmed by 6 bases and V by 3 bases; bases with no gene match: 9. Germline CDR1 is SGHTA and CDR2 is FQGNSA. The CDR3 totals 16 residues.

The chain couples TRBV2 to TRBJ1-3, with D maybe TRBD1 (6 bases). The CDR3 is made up of 13 amino acids. Germline V gives CDR1 SNHLY, CDR2 FYNNEI. Between the trimmed V and J ends, which lost 6 bases and 4 bases, there was a span of 10 bases. In DNA, the CDR3 is TGTGCCAGCAGAAGGGACATAGGAAACACCATATATTTT. Its protein is CASRRDIGNTIYF.